Shown below are 3 T cell receptor beta chains from a single sample sequenced in a study of blood T cell repertoires in COVID-19. Generated by immunoSEQ multiplex PCR, the TCRdb table keeps only in-frame clones and is missing some. The repertoire holds tens of thousands of clones, roughly 78% seen once, with 21% in the top ten. The specimen sequenced was peripheral blood. These receptors all come from a human donor in a cohort sampled during active COVID-19.

In this sample, this clone turned up a few times. The V gene is TRBV28, the J gene TRBJ2-7; 12 nucleotides match TRBD1. Germline V lookup: CDR1 MDHEN, CDR2 SYDVKM. This CDR3 spans 15 amino acids. V shed 7 bases and J 6 bases; nucleotides not matched to a gene: 10. The CDR3 DNA is TGTGCCAGCAACCTTGATGGGACAGGGGGCCCCGAGCAGTACTTC. Its translation is CASNLDGTGGPEQYF.

The chain recombines TRBV15 with TRBJ1-4; weak D call: TRBD1 (6 bases). Germline loops: CDR1 LNHNV, CDR2 YYDKDF (reference sequence). This CDR3 is 16 amino acids long. V was shortened by 3 bases and J by 3 bases, with 14 bases between the two germline ends. CDR3 coding DNA: TGTGCCACCAGCAGTCTGTGGGGGGGGCCTAATGAAAAACTGTTTTTT. Translated, it gives CATSSLWGGPNEKLFF.

The chain joins TRBV18 to TRBJ2-5; 9 nucleotides align to TRBD2. The V and J ends lost 2 bases and 3 bases, in that order; junction bases with no gene match: 1. CDR3 length: 14 amino acids. Germline V gives CDR1 KGHSH, CDR2 LQKENI. For the CDR3, the DNA is TGTGCCAGCTCACCAAGGACTAGCGAAGAGACCCAGTACTTC. Amino acids: CASSPRTSEETQYF.